What follows is one T cell receptor beta chain and its context. Naive CD8 populations comprised CD45RO-negative cells positively selected for CCR7, excluding terminally differentiated effector memory CD45RA+ cells. The method was immunoSEQ multiplex PCR; TCRdb's version includes in-frame clones alone and lacks a portion of them. The sample has roughly 2 million clones; about 94% are singletons. This CDR3 spans 15 amino acids. V dropped 2 bases and J dropped 5; count of bases not matched to a gene: 8. Per germline, CDR1 SGHTS and CDR2 YDEGEE. The data stem from a study of shared clonotypes between healthy human individuals. Study at large: CD8 memory received one plate per donor, CD8 naive two, CD4 memory three and CD4 naive three.

The genes are TRBV5-8 and TRBJ2-5; 8 bases agree with TRBD1. This clonotype was obtained from a man between 18 and 35 years old in good health. The sequenced material came from naive CD8+ T cells sorted from blood. CDR3 region: CASSFFQGARETQYF. The CDR3, as DNA: TGTGCCAGCAGCTTCTTCCAGGGGGCGCGGGAGACCCAGTACTTC.